Listed below are T cell receptor beta chains from one sample, sequenced in a study of identical twins. Each CDR3 protein gets one entry after TCRdb re-called the 5' RACE reads with MiXCR. Of around 250,000 distinct CDR3 sequences listed, 9.5% to 15% are singletons. These sequences were also reported in another study, on yellow fever vaccine responses in identical twins.

Source material: memory (CD45RO+) T cells sorted from blood. These receptors all stem from a woman aged 18-30 years in good health. CDR3s include the opening cysteine and the closing phenylalanine or tryptophan.

v_gene: TRBV3-1; j_gene: TRBJ2-3; CDR3aa: CASSQDGIADRRHTQYF
v_gene: TRBV3-1; j_gene: TRBJ2-1; CDR3aa: CASSQVGRGNEQFF
v_gene: TRBV7-9; j_gene: TRBJ2-7; CDR3aa: CASRRSGGLYYEQYF
v_gene: TRBV29-1; j_gene: TRBJ2-1; CDR3aa: CSVGLLGGQFF
v_gene: TRBV6-5; j_gene: TRBJ1-5; CDR3aa: CASSFQGSNQPQHF
v_gene: TRBV3-1; j_gene: TRBJ2-1; CDR3aa: CASSQGAGGHNEQFF
v_gene: TRBV4-2; j_gene: TRBJ2-1; CDR3aa: CASSQEPSFEQFF
v_gene: TRBV12-3/TRBV12-4; j_gene: TRBJ2-3; CDR3aa: CASSLRQGSTDTQYF
v_gene: TRBV7-8; j_gene: TRBJ1-2; CDR3aa: CASSFKQNYGYTF
v_gene: TRBV20-1; j_gene: TRBJ2-1; CDR3aa: CSARYPPGNGEFF
v_gene: TRBV20-1; j_gene: TRBJ2-7; CDR3aa: CSARASGYEQYF
v_gene: TRBV4-3; j_gene: TRBJ2-1; CDR3aa: CASSQEWGDEQFF
v_gene: TRBV3-1; j_gene: TRBJ2-7; CDR3aa: CASSQGAGQSYEQYF
v_gene: TRBV3-1; j_gene: TRBJ1-5; CDR3aa: CASSQESHQPQHF
v_gene: TRBV7-9; j_gene: TRBJ2-2; CDR3aa: CASSSGRSASGELFF
v_gene: TRBV15; j_gene: TRBJ2-6; CDR3aa: CATSRRIGAIGLGANVLTF
v_gene: TRBV5-6; j_gene: TRBJ2-3; CDR3aa: CASSSGLAGAYFGDTQYF
v_gene: TRBV28; j_gene: TRBJ2-1; CDR3aa: CASSWAGGPHNEQFF
v_gene: TRBV12-3/TRBV12-4; j_gene: TRBJ2-1; CDR3aa: CASSLQGLRNEQFF
v_gene: TRBV10-3; j_gene: TRBJ2-3; CDR3aa: CAISEAGLAGGLLGRDTQYF
v_gene: TRBV4-2; j_gene: TRBJ2-7; CDR3aa: CASSRGLATYNEQYF
v_gene: TRBV6-5; j_gene: TRBJ1-1; CDR3aa: CASSIRSEAFF
v_gene: TRBV12-3/TRBV12-4; j_gene: TRBJ2-4; CDR3aa: CASSPGQRNIQYF
v_gene: TRBV4-1; j_gene: TRBJ1-6; CDR3aa: CASSPETGGLNSPLHF
v_gene: TRBV6-1; j_gene: TRBJ1-2; CDR3aa: CASREGQVYGYTF
v_gene: TRBV19; j_gene: TRBJ1-5; CDR3aa: CAGGTTADQPQHF
v_gene: TRBV5-1; j_gene: TRBJ2-1; CDR3aa: CASSLGGGNSYNEQFF
v_gene: TRBV6-1; j_gene: TRBJ2-1; CDR3aa: CASRIDSSSYNEQFF
v_gene: TRBV27; j_gene: TRBJ2-7; CDR3aa: CASSLYGDEQYF
v_gene: TRBV7-9; j_gene: TRBJ2-7; CDR3aa: CASSLEPSGRINF
v_gene: TRBV6-5; j_gene: TRBJ2-1; CDR3aa: CASSYSKDRGGSYNEQFF
v_gene: TRBV18; j_gene: TRBJ2-3; CDR3aa: CASSPDRPGADTQYF
v_gene: TRBV7-2; j_gene: TRBJ2-7; CDR3aa: CASSLARAGIEQYF
v_gene: TRBV9; j_gene: TRBJ2-1; CDR3aa: CASSPWTGGYNEQFF